Listed below are T cell receptor beta chains from one sample, sequenced in a study of cytomegalovirus exposure and HLA in healthy donors. Using immunoSEQ multiplex PCR, the repertoire was profiled, and TCRdb retains in-frame clones only, with some absent. The table records about 330,000 clones, 75% to 90% of them present only once. Sequences were obtained from PBMCs. These receptors were obtained from a woman between 25 and 40 years old in good health and CMV-seropositive. Each CDR3 is given with its conserved first and last residue. D genes are given only for firm matches. Some rows mark clone size as missing; the rest say once, few, many or name a class of expanded clone.

>TRBJ1-3|.|.|TRBV2
CASSTGLTGNTIYF
TGTGCCAGCAGTACGGGACTTACAGGAAACACCATATATTTT
>TRBJ2-5|.|.|TRBV14
CASSQVTGFRETQYF
TGTGCCAGCAGCCAAGTTACGGGTTTCCGAGAGACCCAGTACTTC
>TRBJ2-3|.|.|TRBV30
CAWSVSVTSTDTQYF
TGTGCCTGGAGTGTATCCGTTACCAGCACAGATACGCAGTATTTT
>TRBJ2-1|.|TRBD2|TRBV9
CASSVSVRRTSGTNEQFF
TGTGCCAGCAGCGTAAGTGTACGTCGGACTAGCGGGACCAATGAGCAGTTCTTC
>TRBJ1-4|.|.|TRBV7-2
CASSLAGPNEKLFF
TGTGCCAGCAGCTTAGCAGGCCCAAATGAAAAACTGTTTTTT
>TRBJ2-3|.|.|TRBV27
CASSLFHGDTQYF
TGTGCCAGCAGTTTATTTCATGGGGATACGCAGTATTTT
>TRBJ2-5|.|TRBD2|TRBV11-3
CASSDRTRETQYF
TGTGCCAGCAGCGACCGGACTAGAGAGACCCAGTACTTC
>TRBJ1-4|.|.|TRBV20-1
CSARIEKLFF
TGCAGTGCTAGAATTGAAAAACTGTTTTTT
>TRBJ2-3|.|.|TRBV10-3
CAIMLEDTQYF
TGTGCCATCATGTTGGAGGATACGCAGTATTTT
>TRBJ1-1|.|TRBD1|TRBV4-3
CASSQDYRGGTEAFF
TGCGCCAGCAGCCAAGATTACAGGGGAGGGACTGAAGCTTTCTTT
>TRBJ2-7|.|TRBD1|TRBV5-6
CASSTGTGGYEQYF
TGTGCCAGCAGCACCGGGACAGGCGGCTACGAGCAGTACTTC
>TRBJ1-6|.|.|TRBV19
CASSNVYGSGALHF
TGTGCCAGTAGTAACGTATACGGTTCGGGGGCCCTCCACTTT
>TRBJ2-7|.|.|TRBV7-2
CASSLDISGYYEQYF
TGTGCCAGCAGCTTAGATATTAGCGGATACTACGAGCAGTACTTC
>TRBJ2-3|.|TRBD2|TRBV9
CASSPVSGGDTQYF
TGTGCCAGCAGCCCGGTCAGCGGGGGGGATACGCAGTATTTT
>TRBJ2-2|.|.|TRBV19
CASRGATGNTGELFF
TGTGCCAGTAGAGGGGCCACTGGGAACACCGGGGAGCTGTTTTTT
>TRBJ2-3|once|TRBD2|TRBV27
CASRGGDTQYF
TGTGCCAGCAGGGGGGGGGATACGCAGTATTTT
>TRBJ2-7|.|TRBD2|TRBV29-1
CSVEGILSGSPYEQYF
TGCAGCGTTGAGGGGATTCTTAGCGGGAGCCCCTACGAGCAGTACTTC
>TRBJ2-7|.|TRBD1|TRBV5-1
CASRLRQGTYEQYF
TGCGCCAGCCGTCTCCGACAGGGGACCTACGAGCAGTACTTC
>TRBJ2-1|.|TRBD2|TRBV30
CAWSPSGGYNEQFF
TGTGCCTGGAGCCCCAGCGGGGGCTACAATGAGCAGTTCTTC
>TRBJ2-5|.|.|TRBV28
CASSLLRETQYF
TGTGCCAGCAGTTTACTCAGGGAGACCCAGTACTTC
>TRBJ1-6|once|TRBD1|TRBV13
CASSPGTGSSPLHF
TGTGCCAGCAGCCCCGGGACAGGGAGTTCACCCCTCCACTTT
>TRBJ2-7|many|.|TRBV27
CASRATDSVAYEQYF
TGTGCCAGCAGGGCAACCGACTCTGTCGCCTACGAGCAGTACTTC
>TRBJ2-3|.|TRBD2|TRBV9
CASSPLEGLARGTDTQYF
TGTGCCAGCAGCCCATTAGAGGGACTAGCACGAGGCACAGATACGCAGTATTTT
>TRBJ1-1|.|TRBD1|TRBV18
CASSPTGQVLNTEAFF
TGTGCCAGCTCACCTACCGGACAGGTTCTGAACACTGAAGCTTTCTTT
>TRBJ1-5|.|.|TRBV4-2
CASSRDIGNQPQHF
TGTGCCAGCAGCCGGGACATAGGTAATCAGCCCCAGCATTTT
>TRBJ2-2|.|.|TRBV6-1
CASPGTHTNTGELFF
TGTGCCAGCCCCGGGACTCATACGAACACCGGGGAGCTGTTTTTT
>TRBJ1-2|.|TRBD1|TRBV7-2
CASSLQGAPGVGVGYTF
TGTGCCAGCAGCCTACAGGGGGCGCCAGGGGTGGGTGTAGGCTACACCTTC
>TRBJ2-5|.|TRBD2|TRBV6-6
CASTDTGRKRGAQYF
TGTGCCAGCACCGACACCGGACGGAAGCGGGGGGCCCAGTACTTC
>TRBJ1-1|.|TRBD1|TRBV28
CASSFRGSTGGRTEAFF
TGTGCCAGCAGTTTTAGAGGCTCGACAGGGGGGAGAACTGAAGCTTTCTTT
>TRBJ2-5|.|TRBD2|TRBV19
CASSSPPGRLAGIRETQYF
TGTGCCAGTAGTTCACCCCCGGGCAGGCTAGCGGGGATTCGAGAGACCCAGTACTTC
>TRBJ2-7|.|.|TRBV6-1
CASSAAGDSSYEQYF
TGTGCCAGCAGTGCTGCAGGGGATTCCTCCTACGAGCAGTACTTC
>TRBJ1-1|.|.|TRBV20-1
CSAHPGTEAFF
TGCAGTGCTCATCCGGGGACTGAAGCTTTCTTT
>TRBJ2-2|.|TRBD2|TRBV2
CASRLADTGELFF
TGTGCCAGCCGGCTAGCGGACACCGGGGAGCTGTTTTTT
>TRBJ1-5|.|TRBD1|TRBV4-2
CASSRGDRESNQPQHF
TGTGCCAGCAGCCGAGGGGACAGGGAGAGCAATCAGCCCCAGCATTTT
>TRBJ2-7|.|.|TRBV5-4
CASSRRDGTYEQYF
TGTGCCAGCAGCCGGAGGGACGGTACCTACGAGCAGTACTTC
>TRBJ2-2|.|.|TRBV5-1
CASSLERRTGELFF
TGCGCCAGCAGCTTGGAACGGAGAACCGGGGAGCTGTTTTTT
>TRBJ2-3|.|.|TRBV5-6
CASSPELGLTDTQYF
TGTGCCAGCAGCCCTGAACTAGGACTCACAGATACGCAGTATTTT
>TRBJ2-3|.|TRBD2|TRBV19
CASSRTSGRGADTQYF
TGTGCCAGTAGTAGGACTAGCGGGAGAGGTGCAGATACGCAGTATTTT
>TRBJ2-1|.|.|TRBV27
CASSRAGQPSYNEQFF
TGTGCCAGCAGCCGCGCTGGACAGCCATCCTACAATGAGCAGTTCTTC
>TRBJ1-2|.|TRBD1|TRBV29-1
CSGGTDYGYTF
TGCAGCGGTGGGACAGACTATGGCTACACCTTC
>TRBJ2-7|.|TRBD1|TRBV27
CASKQGQGIFYEQYF
TGTGCCAGCAAACAGGGACAGGGGATTTTCTACGAGCAGTACTTC
>TRBJ1-1|.|TRBD1|TRBV30
CAWEQGKAFF
TGTGCCTGGGAACAGGGGAAAGCTTTCTTT
>TRBJ1-5|.|.|TRBV30
CAWDTGSNQPQHF
TGTGCCTGGGACACAGGGAGCAATCAGCCCCAGCATTTT
>TRBJ2-7|.|.|TRBV19
CASSRTLEGSYEQYF
TGTGCCAGTAGTAGGACCCTCGAGGGCTCCTACGAGCAGTACTTC
>TRBJ2-7|.|.|TRBV29-1
CSAKGRDYEQYF
TGCAGCGCCAAGGGACGGGACTACGAGCAGTACTTC